What follows are 20 T cell receptor beta chains derived from one specimen sequenced in a study of response to subunit inactivated influenza vaccine. One entry per CDR3 protein results from TCRdb running MiXCR on the RT-PCR reads. This table has hundreds of thousands of distinct CDR3 sequences, approximately 14% appearing once. Sequences were derived from PBMCs from blood, sampled approximately 12 days after vaccination. The receptors derive from a man aged 50 to 59 who received an inactivated influenza vaccine.

The rearrangement links TRBV5-1 to TRBJ2-5; a weak D match, TRBD1 (5 bases). Germline CDR1 is SGHRS and CDR2 is YFSETQ. The CDR3 runs to 15 residues. Trimming cost V 0 bases and J 5 bases, with 14 bases left between them. The CDR3: CASSLDSGWVETQYF. For the CDR3, the DNA is TGCGCCAGCAGCTTGGATTCAGGGTGGGTGGAGACCCAGTACTTC.

This chain uses TRBV6-5 with TRBJ1-2, with 8 bases matching TRBD1. The CDR3 has 12 residues. Germline CDR1 and CDR2: MNHEY and SVGAGI. V was pared by 6 bases and J by 6 bases, with 3 bases of the junction left unmatched. The CDR3 DNA is TGTGCCAGCAGAACAGGGGGGGATGGCTACACCTTC. Its translation is CASRTGGDGYTF.

This chain joins TRBV28 and TRBJ2-7, with D maybe TRBD2 (5 bases). The CDR3 contains 14 residues. V lost 7 bases and J lost 4, with 17 bases in between. Germline V gene data show CDR1 as MDHEN and CDR2 as SYDVKM. Here the CDR3 reads CASTEDREDYEQYF. CDR3 nucleotide sequence: TGTGCCAGCACTGAAGACCGGGAAGATTACGAGCAGTACTTC.

This clonotype was recorded a few times. This chain joins TRBV12-3 or TRBV12-4 and TRBJ2-2, with 8 bases that match TRBD1. V lost 4 bases to trimming and J lost 4 bases; unmatched junction nucleotides: 11. The CDR3 is 17 amino acids. In DNA, the CDR3 is TGTGCCAGCAGTTCTCAGGGGGCCCTGCAACTCACCGGGGAGCTGTTTTTT. Translated, it gives CASSSQGALQLTGELFF.

This clonotype was observed a few times. The V call is TRBV5-1, the J call TRBJ2-3; D gene unclear. Germline V lookup: CDR1 SGHRS, CDR2 YFSETQ. The CDR3 consists of 14 residues. Between the trimmed V and J ends, which lost 2 bases and 6 bases, there was a span of 13 bases. The CDR3 reads CASSFSRPGDTQYF. Here the CDR3 DNA reads TGCGCCAGCAGCTTCTCACGCCCTGGGGATACGCAGTATTTT.

To note about this clonotype: The junction and the germline gene differ at one end; a read error may be behind it. V gene TRBV5-8 combines with J gene TRBJ1-1; no definite D call. Germline CDR1 SGHTS, CDR2 YDEGEE. CDR3 length: 13 residues. The CDR3, as DNA: TGTGCCAGCAGCTTCGGACTGCACACTGAAGTTTTCTTT. Protein: CASSFGLHTEVFF.

The V call is TRBV12-3 or TRBV12-4, the J call TRBJ2-5; 7 nucleotides line up with TRBD1. V shed 6 bases, J shed 3 bases, and the junction held 10 bases outside the gene matches. This CDR3 region has 15 residues. DNA of the CDR3: TGTGCCAGCAGCCTGGATCCGGGACAGAAAGAGACCCAGTACTTC. It is translated as CASSLDPGQKETQYF.

V is TRBV24-1 and J is TRBJ2-5; 14 nucleotides line up with TRBD2. The CDR3 is made up of 16 amino acids. Germline V gene sequence: CDR1 KGHDR, CDR2 SFDVKD. V shed 4 bases, J shed 3 bases, and the junction held 3 bases outside the gene matches. Here the CDR3 DNA reads TGTGCCACCAGTGAAAAGGGACTAGCGGGGGAAGAGACCCAGTACTTC. Translation: CATSEKGLAGEETQYF.

This chain joins TRBV20-1 and TRBJ2-7; tentatively, D is TRBD2 (6 bases). In germline, CDR1 is DFQATT, CDR2 SNEGSKA (reference sequence). CDR3 size: 14 residues. The V end lost 7 bases, the J end lost 6 bases, and 22 bases lay between the germline ends. CDR3 bases: TGCAGTGGGGGAGGTTCTATGGGGTGGGGCGAGCAGTACTTC. Translation: CSGGGSMGWGEQYF.

V gene TRBV25-1 combines with J gene TRBJ2-1; 12 bases line up with TRBD2. Germline-derived CDR1 and CDR2 are MGHDK and SYGVNS. CDR3 length: 18 residues. The V gene end was trimmed by 0 bases and the J gene end by 9 bases; junction bases not matched to a gene: 12. Here the CDR3 reads CASSEYIASGRAVGEQFF. The CDR3 DNA reads as TGTGCCAGCAGTGAATATATCGCTAGCGGGAGGGCCGTAGGTGAGCAGTTCTTC.

The gene calls are TRBV5-1 and TRBJ1-1; D may be TRBD1 (5 bases). The CDR3 spans 14 residues. Germline lookup yields CDR1 SGHRS and CDR2 YFSETQ. Trimming took 6 bases from V and 0 from J, leaving 12 bases between them. The CDR3 loop is CASTPTDMNTEAFF. As DNA, the CDR3 is TGCGCCAGCACTCCGACAGACATGAACACTGAAGCTTTCTTT.

V gene TRBV20-1 combines with J gene TRBJ2-7, with TRBD2 identical over 10 bases. The CDR3 has 14 residues. The trim removed 5 bases at V and 1 base at J, leaving 5 bases unmatched. Germline values: CDR1 DFQATT, CDR2 SNEGSKA (reference sequence). This chain's CDR3 is CSASSSGSSYEQYF. The CDR3 DNA sequence: TGCAGTGCTTCTTCTAGCGGGAGTTCCTACGAGCAGTACTTC.

This clonotype turned up a few times. The rearrangement links TRBV5-1 to TRBJ2-3, with 13 bases matching TRBD2. The CDR3 is 15 amino acids. Germline CDR1 reads SGHRS; CDR2 reads YFSETQ. V trimming: 4 bases; J trimming: 9 bases; junction bases outside the gene matches: 8. CDR3 protein: CASSVGLTSGGTQYF. The CDR3 DNA sequence: TGCGCCAGCAGCGTTGGCCTGACTAGCGGGGGGACGCAGTATTTT. Full variable domain (rest looked up from reference TRBV5-1 and TRBJ2-3): KAGVTQTPRYLIKTRGQQVTLSCSPISGHRSVSWYQQTPGQGLQFLFEYFSETQRNKGNFPGRFSGRQFSNSRSEMNVSTLELGDSALYLCASSVGLTSGGTQYFGPGTRLTVL.

V gene TRBV5-1 combines with J gene TRBJ2-5; the D call may be TRBD1 or TRBD2 (6 bases each). The CDR3 sequence is 14 residues long. Deletions cut 5 bases from V and 2 bases from J, with 13 bases between. Germline CDR1 is SGHRS and CDR2 is YFSETQ. CDR3 nucleotide sequence: TGCGCCAGCAGAGGGGGGCAGCTTCAAGAGACCCAGTACTTC. This sequence encodes CASRGGQLQETQYF.

This clonotype appeared a few times. This chain connects TRBV30 to TRBJ1-1, with a weak D call TRBD1 (6 bases). The V gene lost 4 bases and the J gene lost 5 bases, with 17 bases spanning the gap. Germline loops: CDR1 GTSNPN, CDR2 SVGIG (reference sequence). There are 14 residues in the CDR3. The CDR3 bases are TGTGCCTGGACCGGGAGGGTCAGGGGTACTGAAGCTTTCTTT. Encoded protein: CAWTGRVRGTEAFF.

This clonotype has just a few counts. The rearrangement links TRBV29-1 to TRBJ1-1, with 7 bases lining up with TRBD1. Germline V gene data show CDR1 as SQVTM and CDR2 as ANQGSEA. The CDR3 is 15 residues long. The V gene end was trimmed by 4 bases and the J gene end by 4 bases; junction bases not matched to a gene: 12. The CDR3 DNA is TGCAGCGTTGTCCTGAGACAGGGAGGTAGCACTGAAGCTTTCTTT. Translated: CSVVLRQGGSTEAFF.

The J gene is TRBJ2-7, the V gene TRBV7-6; D not resolved. V was pared by 5 bases and J by 4 bases, with 18 bases between. The CDR3 totals 15 residues. Germline CDR1 SGHVS, CDR2 FNYEAQ. CDR3 loop: CASSALGDKDYEQYF. The CDR3 DNA reads as TGTGCCAGCAGCGCTCTAGGCGATAAGGATTACGAGCAGTACTTC.

The sample holds a few counts of this clonotype. The rearrangement links TRBV28 to TRBJ2-5, with D perhaps matching TRBD2 (5 bases). This CDR3 spans 12 amino acids. In germline, CDR1 is MDHEN, CDR2 SYDVKM. V was clipped by 5 bases and J by 5 bases, with 9 bases between them. The CDR3 reads CASSERKETQYF. CDR3 nucleotide sequence: TGTGCCAGCAGTGAGCGGAAGGAGACCCAGTACTTC.

The chain carries TRBV24-1 and TRBJ2-7; TRBD2 aligns across 7 bases. From germline, CDR1 is KGHDR and CDR2 SFDVKD. The J segment lost 2 bases and the V segment lost 4 bases, leaving 4 bases of the junction unmatched. The CDR3 consists of 14 residues. The CDR3 is CATSDSRGAYEQYF. The DNA of the CDR3 is TGTGCCACCAGTGACAGCCGGGGGGCCTACGAGCAGTACTTC.

There are many counts of this clonotype. The rearrangement links TRBV9 to TRBJ2-1; D unresolved. This CDR3 is 18 amino acids long. CDR1 is SGDLS and CDR2 is YYNGEE in the germline V gene. The V end was cut by 4 bases, the J end by 0 bases, with 20 bases between. Written as DNA, the CDR3 is TGTGCCAGCAGCCATCACACGTCGAGGCCCAGCTCCTACAATGAGCAGTTCTTC. Its translation: CASSHHTSRPSSYNEQFF.